The next 29 T cell receptor beta chains were all read from a single sample in a study of blood T cell repertoires in COVID-19. Here immunoSEQ multiplex PCR was the method, and the copy in TCRdb shows in-frame clones only, minus some. The table shows roughly 77,000 clones, with 70% to 85% occurring only once. Sequences were obtained from peripheral blood. All receptors come from a man in his 60s with active or convalescent COVID-19.

This chain joins TRBV30 and TRBJ1-6, with D tentatively TRBD1 (6 bases). The CDR3 is made up of 14 amino acids. Germline values: CDR1 GTSNPN, CDR2 SVGIG (reference sequence). With 2 bases removed from V and 5 bases from J, the gap between germline ends came to 10 bases. CDR3 bases: TGTGCCTGGAGTCAGGGGACGGATAATTCACCCCTCCACTTT. This gives the protein CAWSQGTDNSPLHF. Drawing the rest from reference TRBV30 and TRBJ1-6, the complete variable domain is SQTIHQWPATLVQPVGSPLSLECTVEGTSNPNLYWYRQAAGRGLQLLFYSVGIGQISSEVPQNLSASRPQDRQFILSSKKLLLSDSGFYLCAWSQGTDNSPLHFGNGTRLTVT.

The rearrangement uses TRBV5-4 and TRBJ2-3; 8 bases are shared with TRBD2. Losses at the gene ends were 0 bases for V and 0 bases for J; bases not matched to a gene: 3. The CDR3 loop spans 16 amino acids. Germline V gives CDR1 SGHNT, CDR2 YYREEE (reference sequence). CDR3 protein: CASSLGGGSSTDTQYF. CDR3 nucleotide sequence: TGTGCCAGCAGCTTGGGCGGGGGGTCTAGCACAGATACGCAGTATTTT.

The chain recombines TRBV30 with TRBJ1-5; weak D call: TRBD1 (6 bases). The germline gives CDR1 GTSNPN, CDR2 SVGIG (reference sequence). Trimming left V 3 bases short and J 1 base short, with 10 bases between. This CDR3 comprises 14 residues. The CDR3 region has the DNA TGTGCCTGGAGCTACGGACAGAGCAATCAGCCCCAGCATTTT. The encoded protein is CAWSYGQSNQPQHF.

This chain links TRBV9 with TRBJ2-4; 12 bases are shared with TRBD2. The CDR3 totals 16 residues. V trimming: 3 bases; J trimming: 7 bases; junction bases outside the gene matches: 8. From germline, CDR1 is SGDLS and CDR2 YYNGEE. CDR3 bases: TGTGCCAGCAGCGGGTCTAGCGGGGGGGGTGGCAACATTCAGTACTTC. It is translated as CASSGSSGGGGNIQYF.

The V and J genes are TRBV7-9 and TRBJ2-3; TRBD1 matches 9 bases. Germline V gives CDR1 SEHNR, CDR2 FQNEAQ (reference sequence). The J segment lost 1 base and the V segment lost 5 bases, leaving 1 base of the junction unmatched. This CDR3 comprises 14 residues. CDR3 nucleotide sequence: TGTGCCAGCAGCCGGGACAGGGGCACAGATACGCAGTATTTT. Translation: CASSRDRGTDTQYF.

V and J are TRBV27 and TRBJ2-3, with TRBD2 identical over 7 bases. Germline V gene lookup returns CDR1 MNHEY and CDR2 SMNVEV (reference sequence). J was trimmed by 0 bases and V by 7 bases; bases with no gene match: 10. The CDR3 length is 16 residues. CDR3 region: CASNPGSGRSTDTQYF. The CDR3 nucleotides read TGTGCCAGCAACCCAGGTAGCGGGCGAAGCACAGATACGCAGTATTTT.

This clone came up a few times. This chain connects TRBV5-1 to TRBJ1-4, with D possibly matching TRBD1 (6 bases). Trimming took 4 bases from V and 6 from J, leaving 19 bases between them. From germline, CDR1 is SGHRS and CDR2 YFSETQ. This CDR3 is 16 amino acids long. The CDR3, as DNA: TGCGCCAGCAGCGCCCAACCGGGGGGCGTGGATGAAAAACTGTTTTTT. Translation: CASSAQPGGVDEKLFF.

This clone was seen only a few times. The genes are TRBV7-2 and TRBJ1-5; tentative D call: TRBD1 (5 bases). The CDR3 extends over 15 amino acids. Trimming took 5 bases from V and 7 from J, leaving 18 bases between them. Germline CDR1 is SGHTA and CDR2 is FQGNSA. This chain's CDR3 is CASSNREGPSQPQHF. The CDR3 nucleotides read TGTGCCAGCAGCAATAGGGAGGGGCCCTCACAGCCCCAGCATTTT.

This clone showed up just a few times. The chain carries TRBV4-2 and TRBJ2-2, with TRBD2 identical over 12 bases. J lost 8 bases, V lost 2 bases, and 6 bases had no gene match. CDR1 and CDR2 from the germline V gene are LGHNA and YNFKEQ. CDR3 length equals 16 residues. The CDR3 spells CASSQSSGGASGELFF. The DNA of the CDR3 is TGTGCCAGCAGCCAATCTAGCGGGGGGGCATCTGGGGAGCTGTTTTTT.

V and J are TRBV28 and TRBJ1-1; maybe TRBD1 (5 bases). V lost 10 bases, J lost 7 bases, and 16 bases lay in between. Germline V CDR1 and CDR2: MDHEN, SYDVKM. This CDR3 region has 12 residues. This CDR3 reads CATTSQGSEAFF. The DNA of the CDR3 is TGTGCCACCACAAGCCAGGGCAGTGAAGCTTTCTTT.

The genes are TRBV11-2 and TRBJ2-5; D possibly corresponds to TRBD2 (5 bases). This CDR3 contains 14 residues. With 4 bases removed from V and 5 bases from J, the gap between germline ends came to 14 bases. CDR1 and CDR2 (germline): SGHAT, FQNNGV. CDR3 sequence reads: CASSSNAGGETQYF. In nucleotides, the CDR3 is TGTGCCAGCAGCTCCAACGCGGGTGGCGAGACCCAGTACTTC. Variable domain in full (rest from reference TRBV11-2 and TRBJ2-5): EAGVAQSPRYKIIEKRQSVAFWCNPISGHATLYWYQQILGQGPKLLIQFQNNGVVDDSQLPKDRFSAERLKGVDSTLKIQPAKLEDSAVYLCASSSNAGGETQYFGPGTRLLVL.

The chain couples TRBV2 to TRBJ2-3; D is unclear. The CDR3 runs to 14 residues. Looked up from germline, CDR1 is SNHLY and CDR2 is FYNNEI. The V and J ends lost 2 bases and 0 bases respectively, with 6 bases between them. The CDR3 nucleotides read TGTGCCAGCAGTGAACTCAGTAGCACAGATACGCAGTATTTT. This sequence encodes CASSELSSTDTQYF.

The chain uses TRBV19 and TRBJ1-1, with 10 positions matching TRBD1. The trim removed 6 bases at V and 1 base at J, leaving 5 bases unmatched. Germline CDR1 is LNHDA and CDR2 is SQIVND (reference sequence). CDR3 length: 15 amino acids. The CDR3: CASSQDRGQNTEAFF. The DNA for the CDR3 is TGTGCCAGTAGCCAAGACAGGGGGCAGAACACTGAAGCTTTCTTT.

This clone occurred once. This chain connects TRBV2 to TRBJ1-2, with D tentatively TRBD1 (5 bases). Trimming removed 2 bases at V and 3 bases at J, with 10 bases between. In germline, CDR1 is SNHLY, CDR2 FYNNEI. This CDR3 region has 14 residues. The CDR3 nucleotides read TGTGCCAGCAGTGAAACAGGAGTCGACTATGGCTACACCTTC. Translating it yields CASSETGVDYGYTF.

This chain uses TRBV6-6 with TRBJ1-4; tentative D call: TRBD1 (5 bases). Trimming removed 6 bases from V and 6 bases from J, with 17 bases in between. This CDR3 contains 15 residues. Germline V gives CDR1 MNHNY, CDR2 SVGAGI (reference sequence). CDR3 in DNA: TGTGCCAGCAGAGGAGGGGCGACGGGGCATGAAAAACTGTTTTTT. Encoded protein: CASRGGATGHEKLFF.

This chain connects TRBV19 to TRBJ2-1; the match to TRBD2 covers 14 bases. CDR1 LNHDA and CDR2 SQIVND come from the germline V gene (reference sequence). Trimming at V came to 4 bases and at J to 1 base, leaving 9 bases not matched to a gene. CDR3 size: 19 residues. CDR3 coding DNA: TGTGCCAGTAGTAGGACTAGCGGGGGGCTCCTTACGTCCTACAATGAGCAGTTCTTC. Translation: CASSRTSGGLLTSYNEQFF.

This clone was found once. The chain recombines TRBV10-3 with TRBJ1-4, with D tentatively TRBD1 (5 bases). CDR1 and CDR2 (germline): ENHRY, SYGVKD. With 0 bases removed from V and 5 bases from J, the gap between germline ends came to 10 bases. The CDR3 sequence is 15 residues long. The CDR3 DNA reads as TGTGCCATCAGTGAGTCACGGCAGGGAAATGAAAAACTGTTTTTT. This gives the protein CAISESRQGNEKLFF.

This chain joins TRBV5-1 and TRBJ1-2; the match to TRBD1 covers 7 bases. Per germline, CDR1 SGHRS and CDR2 YFSETQ. V shed 4 bases, J shed 2 bases, and the junction held 8 bases outside the gene matches. The CDR3 runs to 15 residues. CDR3 nucleotide sequence: TGCGCCAGCAGCGCACCGGGACAGAAAAACTATGGCTACACCTTC. Amino acids: CASSAPGQKNYGYTF.

The sample holds one count of this clone. This chain joins TRBV5-1 and TRBJ1-2; no definite D call. Germline CDR1 is SGHRS and CDR2 is YFSETQ. V gave up 0 bases and J gave up 2 bases, with 11 bases separating them. The CDR3 extends over 15 amino acids. CDR3 DNA sequence: TGCGCCAGCAGCTTGGTTTCGCGGGTGAACTATGGCTACACCTTC. This codes for CASSLVSRVNYGYTF.

This clone was recorded once. The chain uses TRBV9 and TRBJ2-2; TRBD2 matches at 9 bases. Germline CDR1 reads SGDLS; CDR2 reads YYNGEE. V shed 0 bases, J shed 0 bases, and the junction held 3 bases outside the gene matches. The CDR3 is made up of 17 amino acids. The CDR3 here is CASSVALAGPNTGELFF. In DNA form, the CDR3 reads TGTGCCAGCAGCGTAGCACTAGCGGGCCCGAACACCGGGGAGCTGTTTTTT. Full variable domain (missing parts from reference TRBV9 and TRBJ2-2): DSGVTQTPKHLITATGQRVTLRCSPRSGDLSVYWYQQSLDQGLQFLIQYYNGEERAKGNILERFSAQQFPDLHSELNLSSLELGDSALYFCASSVALAGPNTGELFFGEGSRLTVL.

The V call is TRBV18, the J call TRBJ2-5; D is perhaps TRBD2 (5 bases). This CDR3 has 13 residues. CDR1 is KGHSH, CDR2 LQKENI, per germline. V was clipped by 8 bases and J by 2 bases, with 12 bases between them. The CDR3 DNA sequence: TGTGCCAGCGGAGGCCGGTTACAAGAGACCCAGTACTTC. It is translated as CASGGRLQETQYF.

This chain links TRBV7-9 with TRBJ2-3; a possible D gene is TRBD1 (6 bases). V gave up 4 bases and J gave up 2 bases, with 10 bases separating them. This CDR3 contains 14 residues. CDR1 SEHNR and CDR2 FQNEAQ come from the germline V gene (reference sequence). CDR3 sequence: CASSSTGFTDTQYF. CDR3 sequence (DNA): TGTGCCAGCAGCTCGACAGGTTTCACAGATACGCAGTATTTT.

The chain recombines TRBV10-3 with TRBJ2-1; possible D gene TRBD2, 5 bases. From germline, CDR1 is ENHRY and CDR2 SYGVKD. The CDR3 extends over 15 amino acids. V lost 2 bases and J 2 bases, leaving 10 bases between the germline ends. The DNA of the CDR3 is TGTGCCATCAGTGAGCTGGAGGTCCCCTACAATGAGCAGTTCTTC. Its translation: CAISELEVPYNEQFF.

The chain combines TRBV10-3 with TRBJ2-7; weak D call: TRBD1 (5 bases). Trimming removed 4 bases from V and 1 base from J, with 8 bases in between. This CDR3 spans 13 amino acids. The germline CDR1 and CDR2 sequences are ENHRY and SYGVKD. DNA of the CDR3: TGTGCCATCAGTGCTTCAGGGTCCTACGAGCAGTACTTC. It is translated as CAISASGSYEQYF.

The chain joins TRBV10-2 to TRBJ2-2; 7 bases fit TRBD1. CDR1 and CDR2 from the germline V gene are WSHSY and SAAADI. The V gene end was trimmed by 7 bases and the J gene end by 5 bases; junction bases not matched to a gene: 4. The CDR3 covers 13 residues. The CDR3 bases are TGCGCCAGCACGGCAGGGGGTACCGGGGAGCTGTTTTTT. Translation: CASTAGGTGELFF.

This chain uses TRBV2 with TRBJ2-7; TRBD1 aligns across 9 bases. CDR3 length: 12 residues. The germline gives CDR1 SNHLY, CDR2 FYNNEI. Trimming took 6 bases from V and 5 from J; bases not matched to a gene: 2. The CDR3 protein is CASRDRGDEQYF. The DNA of the CDR3 is TGTGCCAGCAGGGACAGGGGAGACGAGCAGTACTTC. Full variable domain (outside the CDR3, taken from reference TRBV2 and TRBJ2-7): EPEVTQTPSHQVTQMGQEVILRCVPISNHLYFYWYRQILGQKVEFLVSFYNNEISEKSEIFDDQFSVERPDGSNFTLKIRSTKLEDSAMYFCASRDRGDEQYFGPGTRLTVT.

This chain uses TRBV3-1 (or the pseudogene TRBV3-2) with TRBJ1-2; TRBD1 is a possible D gene (5 bases). The CDR3 is 14 residues long. The germline V gene encodes CDR1 LGHDT and CDR2 YNNKEL (reference sequence). V dropped 4 bases and J dropped 4 bases, with 13 bases sitting between them. The CDR3 spells CASSPQGGTYGYTF. The CDR3 DNA reads TGTGCCAGCAGCCCCCAGGGAGGGACCTATGGCTACACCTTC.

The rearrangement uses TRBV18 and TRBJ1-2, with D maybe TRBD1 (6 bases). Germline lookup yields CDR1 KGHSH and CDR2 LQKENI. The germline V and J ends were trimmed by 1 base and 8 bases, with 14 bases remaining between them. The CDR3 covers 14 residues. The CDR3 DNA reads as TGTGCCAGCTCACCACGTATGGGGGCTGAGGGCTACACCTTC. Its translation is CASSPRMGAEGYTF.

The CDR3 sequence: CASSLEGLTDTQYF. CDR3 DNA: TGTGCCAGCAGCCTAGAAGGACTTACAGATACGCAGTATTTT. This chain connects TRBV7-3 to TRBJ2-3, with D possibly being TRBD2 (5 bases). Germline CDR1 is SGHTA and CDR2 is FQGTGA. The CDR3 spans 14 residues. Trimming stripped 5 bases from V and 3 bases from J, with 12 bases between.